The present T cell receptor (beta chain) was sequenced within a study of shared clonotypes between healthy human individuals. It was CD45RO-negative cells, positively selected for CCR7, that made up naive CD8 cells, with terminally differentiated effector memory CD45RA+ cells excluded. Study-level results: Memory subsets generally showed lower estimated richness than naive subsets. Generation probability values for non-shared clonotypes were lower than those for clonotypes shared by all four donors. The study's rarefaction showed incomplete sorted-subset sequencing despite large depth.

For each subset, genomic DNA was distributed in equal portions over several immunoSEQ plates. Only in-frame clones appear in the TCRdb table, and some are missing; sequencing was by immunoSEQ multiplex PCR. The sample comprises roughly 1,800,000 clones, roughly 94% of which are singletons, and roughly 1.2% rests with the top ten. The CDR3 extends over 15 amino acids. J was trimmed by 4 bases and V by 4 bases; bases with no gene match: 4. Per the germline V gene, CDR1 is MNHEY and CDR2 is SMNVEV (reference sequence). Concerning this clone itself: Its antigen remains unidentified.

The receptor's source is a man younger than 30 in good health. This chain uses TRBV27 with TRBJ2-2; TRBD1 agrees at 9 bases. Source material: naive CD8+ T cells sorted from blood. The CDR3 bases are TGTGCCAGCAGTTCCGGACAGGGGACCACCGGGGAGCTGTTTTTT. It yields the protein CASSSGQGTTGELFF.